This passage covers 18 T cell receptor beta chains from one sample sequenced in a study of blood T cell repertoires in COVID-19. Clones were sequenced by immunoSEQ multiplex PCR, and TCRdb holds only the in-frame ones, with some missing. This repertoire shows about 94,000 clones, around 74% found once; its top ten account for 3.9%. Input material: peripheral blood. The receptor source for this set is a man aged 70-80 years with COVID-19, enrolled during active disease.

The chain combines TRBV9 with TRBJ2-7; D gene uncertain. Germline V lookup: CDR1 SGDLS, CDR2 YYNGEE. Deletions cut 0 bases from V and 4 bases from J, with 11 bases between. The CDR3 is 14 amino acids. CDR3 DNA: TGTGCCAGCAGCGTAGGAACTGTAAATTACGAGCAGTACTTC. Encoded protein: CASSVGTVNYEQYF.

The chain is built from TRBV18 and TRBJ1-2; the D gene is possibly TRBD1 (5 bases). Germline lookup yields CDR1 KGHSH and CDR2 LQKENI. The CDR3 runs to 13 residues. Deletions cut 4 bases from V and 5 bases from J, with 11 bases between. The CDR3 bases are TGTGCCAGCTCACAAGGACAAGGGTATGGCTACACCTTC. As protein: CASSQGQGYGYTF.

The chain couples TRBV9 to TRBJ1-2; TRBD1 matches 7 bases. J lost 8 bases, V lost 0 bases, and 4 bases had no gene match. CDR1 is SGDLS, CDR2 YYNGEE, per germline. The CDR3 has 13 residues. As DNA, the CDR3 is TGTGCCAGCAGCGTAGGACAGGGAGACGGCTACACCTTC. This gives the protein CASSVGQGDGYTF. Drawing the rest from reference TRBV9 and TRBJ1-2, the complete variable domain is DSGVTQTPKHLITATGQRVTLRCSPRSGDLSVYWYQQSLDQGLQFLIQYYNGEERAKGNILERFSAQQFPDLHSELNLSSLELGDSALYFCASSVGQGDGYTFGSGTRLTVV.

This clone was counted a few times. The chain uses TRBV7-2 and TRBJ1-2; D ambiguous. With 5 bases removed from V and 6 bases from J, the gap between germline ends came to 7 bases. This CDR3 contains 11 residues. Germline-derived CDR1 and CDR2 are SGHTA and FQGNSA. CDR3 nucleotide sequence: TGTGCCAGCAGCCCCCCCGATGGCTACACCTTC. Encoded protein: CASSPPDGYTF.

The CDR3 nucleotides read TGCGCCAGCAGCCCGGGGCTTACAGGGTCCGGCTACGAGCAGTACTTC. Translated, it gives CASSPGLTGSGYEQYF. The V gene is TRBV5-1, the J gene TRBJ2-7, with TRBD1 as a possible D gene (6 bases). Germline CDR1 SGHRS, CDR2 YFSETQ. CDR3 size: 16 residues. Trimming pared 4 bases from V and 3 bases from J, leaving 20 bases between.

The rearrangement joins TRBV27 to TRBJ2-7; 12 bases are shared with TRBD1. This CDR3 spans 15 amino acids. The germline V gene has CDR1 MNHEY and CDR2 SMNVEV (reference sequence). V shed 8 bases and J 7 bases; nucleotides not matched to a gene: 12. The CDR3, as DNA: TGTGCCAGCGGTGATCCGGGACAGGGGGCGGGGGAGCAGTACTTC. Its protein is CASGDPGQGAGEQYF.

V usage is TRBV13 and J usage is TRBJ2-3; D is ambiguous. Trimming left V 5 bases short and J 0 bases short, with 6 bases between. Germline V gives CDR1 PRHDT, CDR2 FYEKMQ (reference sequence). This CDR3 spans 13 amino acids. The DNA for the CDR3 is TGTGCCAGCAGCCCCCTCAGCACAGATACGCAGTATTTT. It is translated as CASSPLSTDTQYF.

The chain joins TRBV6-5 to TRBJ1-1; D unclear. Germline V gives CDR1 MNHEY, CDR2 SVGAGI. V shed 2 bases and J shed 8 bases, with 9 bases lying between them. CDR3 length: 12 amino acids. In DNA, the CDR3 is TGTGCCAGCAGTTACACCGGGAAAGAAGCTTTCTTT. As protein: CASSYTGKEAFF.

The CDR3 nucleotides read TGTGCCAGCAGCCATCAGGGGAACACTGAAGCTTTCTTT. Its protein is CASSHQGNTEAFF. The V call is TRBV3-1 (or the pseudogene TRBV3-2), the J call TRBJ1-1; tentative D call: TRBD1 (5 bases). In germline, CDR1 is LGHDT, CDR2 YNNKEL (reference sequence). This CDR3 has 13 residues. Trimming cost V 3 bases and J 1 base, with 6 bases left between them.

V usage is TRBV7-2 and J usage is TRBJ1-1, with TRBD1 as a possible D gene (5 bases). Trimming pared 1 base from V and 1 base from J, leaving 7 bases between. CDR1 SGHTA and CDR2 FQGNSA come from the germline V gene. The CDR3 is 14 residues long. CDR3 in amino acids: CASSLGRANTEAFF. Written as DNA, the CDR3 is TGTGCCAGCAGCTTAGGCAGGGCGAACACTGAAGCTTTCTTT.

The J gene is TRBJ2-1, the V gene TRBV5-8, with TRBD1 as a possible D gene (6 bases). Per germline, CDR1 SGHTS and CDR2 YDEGEE. With 2 bases removed from V and 5 bases from J, the gap between germline ends came to 17 bases. The CDR3 runs to 16 residues. CDR3 residues: CASSFWLGQAHNEQFF. In DNA form, the CDR3 reads TGTGCCAGCAGCTTTTGGCTGGGACAAGCACACAATGAGCAGTTCTTC. The full variable domain, with the rest looked up from reference TRBV5-8 and TRBJ2-1, is EAGVTQSPTHLIKTRGQQATLRCSPISGHTSVYWYQQALGLGLQFLLWYDEGEERNRGNFPPRFSGRQFPNYSSELNVNALELEDSALYLCASSFWLGQAHNEQFFGPGTRLTVL.

The chain recombines TRBV7-2 with TRBJ1-6; D possibly corresponds to TRBD1 (5 bases). Looked up from germline, CDR1 is SGHTA and CDR2 is FQGNSA. Trimming took 4 bases from V and 7 from J, leaving 17 bases between them. The CDR3 has 16 amino acids. The CDR3 DNA follows: TGTGCCAGCAGCTCTCCCGCGGGGGTACGAAATTCACCCCTCCACTTT. Protein sequence: CASSSPAGVRNSPLHF.

The chain carries TRBV6-2 or TRBV6-3 and TRBJ2-7; D perhaps matches TRBD2 (6 bases). CDR3 size: 15 residues. V dropped 0 bases and J dropped 4 bases, with 13 bases sitting between them. CDR1 is MNHEY, CDR2 SVGEGT, per germline. CDR3 DNA: TGTGCCAGCAGTTACTCGACCGGGAGTCGGTACGAGCAGTACTTC. Translation: CASSYSTGSRYEQYF.

The CDR3 reads CANSKGGAGRDTQYF. The DNA of the CDR3 is TGTGCCAACTCAAAAGGGGGGGCGGGACGAGATACGCAGTATTTT. J is TRBJ2-3 and V is TRBV28; D may be TRBD2 (7 bases). CDR3 size: 15 residues. The V gene's germline CDR1 is MDHEN and CDR2 SYDVKM. V was clipped by 10 bases and J by 5 bases, with 22 bases between them.

The V and J genes are TRBV29-1 and TRBJ2-7, with 12 bases aligning to TRBD2. J was trimmed by 3 bases and V by 4 bases; bases with no gene match: 4. The CDR3 totals 14 residues. Germline-derived CDR1 and CDR2 are SQVTM and ANQGSEA. The CDR3 loop reads CSVVTSGSFYEQYF. The CDR3 nucleotides read TGCAGCGTTGTGACTAGCGGGAGTTTCTACGAGCAGTACTTC.

This clone was observed a few times. The rearrangement uses TRBV5-6 and TRBJ2-7; possibly TRBD1 for D (6 bases). The CDR3 extends over 13 amino acids. Germline loops: CDR1 SGHDT, CDR2 YYEEEE. V shed 4 bases and J shed 5 bases, with 13 bases lying between them. In DNA form, the CDR3 reads TGTGCCAGCAGCACGGTACAGGGTAACGAGCAGTACTTC. It yields the protein CASSTVQGNEQYF.

The rearrangement joins TRBV7-9 to TRBJ2-7; 9 bases map to TRBD2. The germline V gene has CDR1 SEHNR and CDR2 FQNEAQ (reference sequence). This CDR3 is 14 amino acids long. Trimming cost V 5 bases and J 3 bases; bases outside gene matches: 5. CDR3 nucleotides: TGTGCCAGCAGCATGACTAGCGGAAGCTACGAGCAGTACTTC. This sequence encodes CASSMTSGSYEQYF.

The chain combines TRBV9 with TRBJ2-2; 8 bases are shared with TRBD1. The CDR3 has 13 residues. Per the germline V gene, CDR1 is SGDLS and CDR2 is YYNGEE. The V gene end was trimmed by 6 bases and the J gene end by 6 bases; junction bases not matched to a gene: 4. The CDR3 here is CASTETGAGELFF. In DNA, the CDR3 is TGTGCCAGCACCGAGACAGGGGCCGGGGAGCTGTTTTTT.